There are a few counts of the clone carrying this T cell receptor beta chain. Its antigen is still unknown. These data belong to a study of T-cell memory formation after mild COVID-19. Study-level results: Later expanders leaned toward CD4+, whereas clones contracting from day 15 to 85 were balanced CD4/CD8. CD4+ contracting clones were mainly CM and EM; CD8+ ones, EMRA. Second-wave clones with a day 37 peak had unconfirmed SARS-CoV-2 specificity.

Between the trimmed V and J ends, which lost 0 bases and 7 bases, there was a span of 10 bases. This CDR3 spans 14 amino acids. Germline-derived CDR1 and CDR2 are SGHRS and YFSETQ. TCRdb re-derived calls from the 5' RACE reads in MiXCR, one entry per CDR3 protein. Of roughly 370,000 distinct CDR3 sequences in the sample, about 16% were seen once. The rearrangement links TRBV5-1 to TRBJ2-2; D ambiguous. The sequence was obtained from a man between 18 and 29 years old who had mild COVID-19 (a few samples of this study predate the infection). Cell type and time point are not known. Sequencing input: PBMCs or a T cell subset sorted from them (not recorded which). As DNA, the CDR3 is TGCGCCAGCAGCTTGGGGGCTTATGGCGGGGAGCTGTTTTTT. It translates to CASSLGAYGGELFF.